This T cell receptor (beta chain) comes out of a study of T-cell memory formation after mild COVID-19. Points from the study as a whole: Cross-reactive memory apparently joined, as some responding clones appeared in pre-infection memory. Mostly located in CM and EM were contracting CD4+ clones, with contracting CD8+ clones located in EMRA.

Regarding this clonotype: Its antigen is as yet unknown.

Germline-derived CDR1 and CDR2 are SGHTA and FQGNSA. Trimming removed 2 bases at V and 5 bases at J, with 8 bases between. This CDR3 is 13 amino acids long. TCR alpha and TCR beta cDNA libraries with sample barcodes and UMIs came from 5'RACE using constant-segment primers. In TCRdb, the 5' RACE reads were re-called with MiXCR into one record per CDR3 protein. The sample contains about 100,000 distinct CDR3 sequences, over 15% of which appear only once. The clonotype was recovered from a man between 18 and 35 years old who had mild COVID-19 (a few samples of this study predate the infection). Cell type and time point are not known. Sequenced material: PBMCs or a T cell subset sorted from them (not recorded which). This chain uses TRBV7-2 with TRBJ2-3; D is undetermined. The CDR3 reads CASSLHPRDTQYF. The DNA of the CDR3 is TGTGCCAGCAGCTTACACCCGAGAGATACGCAGTATTTT.